The next 7 T cell receptor beta chains were all read from a single sample in a study of blood T cell repertoires in COVID-19. The protocol was immunoSEQ multiplex PCR, while the TCRdb copy is restricted to in-frame clones and leaves out a portion. The data contain 200,000 to 250,000 clones, 83% of them seen just once; the ten biggest clones take up less than 6.5%. Sequenced: peripheral blood. Every receptor here comes from a human donor in a cohort sampled during active COVID-19.

The CDR3 is CASRFTQGVSEAFF. CDR3 in DNA: TGTGCCAGCAGGTTCACTCAGGGCGTCTCTGAAGCTTTCTTT. The V and J genes are TRBV11-2 and TRBJ1-1; D is perhaps TRBD1 (5 bases). This CDR3 contains 14 residues. V dropped 6 bases and J dropped 6 bases, with 17 bases sitting between them. Germline assignment: CDR1 SGHAT and CDR2 FQNNGV.

The rearrangement links TRBV11-2 to TRBJ2-5; weak D call: TRBD1 (8 bases). Germline CDR1 is SGHAT and CDR2 is FQNNGV. Trimming took 6 bases from V and 4 from J, leaving 15 bases between them. This CDR3 is built from 14 residues. The CDR3 DNA follows: TGTGCCAGCAGTCACAGCGGGACAGGAGAGACCCAGTACTTC. This translates into CASSHSGTGETQYF.

The chain recombines TRBV6-5 with TRBJ2-1; TRBD2 agrees at 9 bases. The CDR3 is 16 amino acids. CDR1 and CDR2 (germline): MNHEY, SVGAGI. V dropped 2 bases and J dropped 2; count of bases not matched to a gene: 4. The CDR3 DNA follows: TGTGCCAGCAGTTACCAGCGGGGGGCTACCTACAATGAGCAGTTCTTC. It translates to CASSYQRGATYNEQFF.

J is TRBJ1-2 and V is TRBV5-1; 9 nucleotides agree with TRBD1. The CDR3 extends over 16 amino acids. V was clipped by 6 bases and J by 6 bases; unmatched bases: 15. Looked up from germline, CDR1 is SGHRS and CDR2 is YFSETQ. CDR3 sequence reads: CASTSQGALDLDGYTF. The CDR3 DNA sequence: TGCGCCAGCACCTCACAGGGGGCGCTTGATCTGGATGGCTACACCTTC.

This clone was detected once. The chain uses TRBV6-6 and TRBJ1-3, with TRBD1 matching 7 bases. The length of the CDR3 is 16 residues. With V trimmed by 0 bases and J by 0 bases, 2 bases remained unmatched. From germline, CDR1 is MNHNY and CDR2 SVGAGI (reference sequence). The CDR3 nucleotides are TGTGCCAGCAGTTACTCCGACAGGGCCTCTGGAAACACCATATATTTT. This translates into CASSYSDRASGNTIYF.

With regard to this clone: The sample has other DNA sequences that encode this CDR3 too. This chain uses TRBV5-1 with TRBJ1-2, with 7 bases fitting TRBD1. The V gene's germline CDR1 is SGHRS and CDR2 YFSETQ. The CDR3 sequence is 14 residues long. V shed 0 bases, J shed 2 bases, and the junction held 1 base outside the gene matches. This CDR3 reads CASSLGDSNYGYTF. The CDR3 region has the DNA TGCGCCAGCAGCTTGGGGGACAGCAACTATGGCTACACCTTC.

This clone appeared a single time. The chain recombines TRBV6-5 with TRBJ1-1, with a tentative D call TRBD1 (5 bases). CDR3 size: 13 residues. Trimming left V 4 bases short and J 11 bases short, with 17 bases between. CDR1 and CDR2 (germline): MNHEY, SVGAGI. CDR3 in DNA: TGTGCCAGCAGTTCGGACACCCTCGTGCTTGCTTTCTTT. It yields the protein CASSSDTLVLAFF.